This T cell receptor beta chain derives from a study of OX40 agonist ivuxolimab in advanced cancers. Sequencing used immunoSEQ multiplex PCR; TCRdb keeps in-frame clones, though not all of them. This sample has about 55,000 clones; approximately 81% occur once, and the top ten carry 4.6%. V lost 11 bases and J lost 5, with 15 bases in between. CDR1 and CDR2 (germline): SNHLY, FYNNEI. The CDR3 loop spans 13 amino acids. The source of this sequence is an adult with an advanced solid tumor such as melanoma, head and neck, liver or kidney cancer. This material consisted of CD4+ or CD8+ T cells sorted from blood, taken in a trial of the OX40 agonist ivuxolimab. The chain uses TRBV2 and TRBJ2-2; a weak D match, TRBD2 (6 bases). The CDR3 loop reads CAPRDSSTGELFF. CDR3 DNA sequence: TGTGCCCCCCGGGACTCCAGTACCGGGGAGCTGTTTTTT.